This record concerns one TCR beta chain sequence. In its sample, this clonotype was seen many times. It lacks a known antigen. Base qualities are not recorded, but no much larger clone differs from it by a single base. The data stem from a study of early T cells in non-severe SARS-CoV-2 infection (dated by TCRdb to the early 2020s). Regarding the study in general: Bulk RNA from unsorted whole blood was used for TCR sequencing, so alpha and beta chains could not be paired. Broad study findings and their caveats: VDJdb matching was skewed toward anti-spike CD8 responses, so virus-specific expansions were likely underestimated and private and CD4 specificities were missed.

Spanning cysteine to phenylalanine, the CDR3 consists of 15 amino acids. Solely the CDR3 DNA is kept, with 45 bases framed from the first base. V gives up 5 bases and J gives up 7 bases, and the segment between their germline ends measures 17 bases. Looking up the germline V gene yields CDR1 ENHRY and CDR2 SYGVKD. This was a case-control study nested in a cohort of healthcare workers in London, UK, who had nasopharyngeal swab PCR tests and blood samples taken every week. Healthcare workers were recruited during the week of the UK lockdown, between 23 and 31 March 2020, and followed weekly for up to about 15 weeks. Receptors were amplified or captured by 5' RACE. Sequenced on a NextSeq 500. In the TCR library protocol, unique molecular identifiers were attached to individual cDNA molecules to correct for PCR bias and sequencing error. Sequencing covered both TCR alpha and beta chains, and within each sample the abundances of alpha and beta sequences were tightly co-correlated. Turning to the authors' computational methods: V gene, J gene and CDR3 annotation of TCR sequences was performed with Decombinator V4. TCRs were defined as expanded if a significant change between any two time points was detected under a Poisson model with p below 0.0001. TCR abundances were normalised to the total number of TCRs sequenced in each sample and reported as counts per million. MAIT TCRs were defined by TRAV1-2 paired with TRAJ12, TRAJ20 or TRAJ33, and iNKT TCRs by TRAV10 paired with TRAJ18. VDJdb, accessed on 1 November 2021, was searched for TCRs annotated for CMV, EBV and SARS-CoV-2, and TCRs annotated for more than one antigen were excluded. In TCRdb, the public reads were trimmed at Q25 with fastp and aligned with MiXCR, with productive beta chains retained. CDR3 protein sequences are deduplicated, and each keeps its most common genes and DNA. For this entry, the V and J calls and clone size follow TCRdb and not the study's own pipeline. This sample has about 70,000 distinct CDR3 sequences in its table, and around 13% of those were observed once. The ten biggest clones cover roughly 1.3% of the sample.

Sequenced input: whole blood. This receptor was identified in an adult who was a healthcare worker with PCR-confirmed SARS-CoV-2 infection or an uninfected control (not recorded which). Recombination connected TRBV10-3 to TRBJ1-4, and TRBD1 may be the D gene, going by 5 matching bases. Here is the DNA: TGTGCCATCAGTCCCGACAGCGGATGGGGTGAAAAACTGTTTTTT. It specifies CAISPDSGWGEKLFF.